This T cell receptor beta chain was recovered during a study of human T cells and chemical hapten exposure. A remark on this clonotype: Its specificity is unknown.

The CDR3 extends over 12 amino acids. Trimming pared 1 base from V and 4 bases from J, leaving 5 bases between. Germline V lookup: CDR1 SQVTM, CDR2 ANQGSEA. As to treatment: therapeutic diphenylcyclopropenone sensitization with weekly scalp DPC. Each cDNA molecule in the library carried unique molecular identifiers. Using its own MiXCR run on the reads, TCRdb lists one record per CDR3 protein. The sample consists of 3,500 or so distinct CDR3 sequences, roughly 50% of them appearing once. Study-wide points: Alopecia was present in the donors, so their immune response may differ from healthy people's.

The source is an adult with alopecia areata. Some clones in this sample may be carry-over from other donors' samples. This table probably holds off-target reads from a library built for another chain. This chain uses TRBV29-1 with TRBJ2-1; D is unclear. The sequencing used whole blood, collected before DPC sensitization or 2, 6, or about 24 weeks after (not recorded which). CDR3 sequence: CSVEGGYNEQFF. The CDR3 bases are TGCAGCGTTGAAGGTGGATACAATGAGCAGTTCTTC.